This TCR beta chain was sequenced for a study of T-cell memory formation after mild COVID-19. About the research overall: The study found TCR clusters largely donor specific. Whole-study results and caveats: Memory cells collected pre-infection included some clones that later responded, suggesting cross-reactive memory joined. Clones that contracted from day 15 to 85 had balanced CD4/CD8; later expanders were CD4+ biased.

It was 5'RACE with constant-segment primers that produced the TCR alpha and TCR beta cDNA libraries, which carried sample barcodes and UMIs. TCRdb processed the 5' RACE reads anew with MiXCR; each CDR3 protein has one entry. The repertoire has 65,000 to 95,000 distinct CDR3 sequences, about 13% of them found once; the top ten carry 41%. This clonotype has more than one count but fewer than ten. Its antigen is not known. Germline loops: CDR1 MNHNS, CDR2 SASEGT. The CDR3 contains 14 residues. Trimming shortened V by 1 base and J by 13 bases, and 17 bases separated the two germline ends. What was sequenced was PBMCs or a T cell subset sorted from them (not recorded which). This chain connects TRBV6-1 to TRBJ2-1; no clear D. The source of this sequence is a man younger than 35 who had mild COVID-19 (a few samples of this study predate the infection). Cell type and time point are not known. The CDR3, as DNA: TGTGCCAGCAGTGAAGGCCCGGCTTCCGAGGAACAGTTCTTC. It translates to CASSEGPASEEQFF.